A single T cell receptor beta chain is shown here with its context. Its antigen is not identified. This sample is drawn from a study of cytomegalovirus exposure and HLA in healthy donors. Whole-study findings and limits: Earlier analysis yielded a pattern in which most TCR beta V segments were productive about 90% or about 30% of the time.

CDR1 and CDR2 (germline): MDHEN, SYDVKM. The CDR3 is made up of 17 amino acids. V lost 6 bases to trimming and J lost 3 bases; unmatched junction nucleotides: 15. Primers: 60 Vbeta forward and 13 Jbeta reverse. In the original processing: Tens of millions of unique TCR beta chains, 9 million to 11 million shared, were counted in a later analysis. The data were produced by immunoSEQ multiplex PCR, yet TCRdb's version contains in-frame clones alone and is incomplete. The DNA was the basis for D and trimming; V, J and clone size are from that table. The sample consists of 200,000 to 250,000 clones, nearly 80% of them appearing once.

The chain carries TRBV28 and TRBJ2-7; 9 bases map to TRBD1. Material: PBMCs. This receptor was taken from a man between 18 and 35 years old in good health and CMV-seronegative. In nucleotides, the CDR3 is TGTGCCAGCAGACGGGACAGGGCGACTGGAGGTAGCTACGAGCAGTACTTC. Translating it yields CASRRDRATGGSYEQYF.